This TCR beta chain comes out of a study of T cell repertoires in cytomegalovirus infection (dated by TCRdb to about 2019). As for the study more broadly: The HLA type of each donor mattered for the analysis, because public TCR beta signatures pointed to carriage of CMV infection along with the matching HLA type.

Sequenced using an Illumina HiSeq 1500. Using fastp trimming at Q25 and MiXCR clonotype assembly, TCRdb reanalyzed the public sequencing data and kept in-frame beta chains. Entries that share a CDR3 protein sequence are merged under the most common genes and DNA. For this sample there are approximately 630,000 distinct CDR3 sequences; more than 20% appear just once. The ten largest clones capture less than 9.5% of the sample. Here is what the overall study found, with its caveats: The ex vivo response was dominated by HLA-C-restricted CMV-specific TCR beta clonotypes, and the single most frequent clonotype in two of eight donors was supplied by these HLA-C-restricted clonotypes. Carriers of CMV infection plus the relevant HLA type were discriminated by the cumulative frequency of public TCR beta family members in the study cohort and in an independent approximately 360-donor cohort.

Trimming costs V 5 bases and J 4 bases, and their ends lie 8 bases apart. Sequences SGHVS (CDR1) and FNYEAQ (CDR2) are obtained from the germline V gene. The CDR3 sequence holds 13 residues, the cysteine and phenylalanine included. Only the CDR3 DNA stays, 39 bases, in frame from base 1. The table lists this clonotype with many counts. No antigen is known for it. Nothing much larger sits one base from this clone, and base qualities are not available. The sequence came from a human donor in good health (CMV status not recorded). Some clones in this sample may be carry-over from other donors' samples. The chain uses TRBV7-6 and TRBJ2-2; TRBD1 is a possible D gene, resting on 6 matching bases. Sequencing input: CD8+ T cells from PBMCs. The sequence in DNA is TGTGCCAGCAGCACAGGGTTCACCGGGGAGCTGTTTTTT. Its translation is CASSTGFTGELFF.